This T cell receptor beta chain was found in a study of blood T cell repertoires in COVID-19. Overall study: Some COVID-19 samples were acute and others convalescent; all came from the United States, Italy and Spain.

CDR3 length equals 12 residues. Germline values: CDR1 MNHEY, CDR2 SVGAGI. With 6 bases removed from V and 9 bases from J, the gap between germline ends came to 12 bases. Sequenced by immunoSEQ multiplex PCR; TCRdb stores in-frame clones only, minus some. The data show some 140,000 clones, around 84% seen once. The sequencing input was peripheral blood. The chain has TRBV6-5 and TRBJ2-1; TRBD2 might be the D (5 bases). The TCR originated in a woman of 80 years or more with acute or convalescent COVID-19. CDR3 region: CASRTVGSEQFF. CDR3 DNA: TGTGCCAGCAGGACGGTAGGGAGTGAGCAGTTCTTC.